The entry below gives a single T cell receptor beta chain sequence along with its context. The specificity of this receptor is unknown. No clone much larger than this one lies a single base away; base qualities are absent. The record originates from a study of blood T cell repertoires in COVID-19 (dated by TCRdb to between 2020 and 2021). Regarding the study in general: The collaborator samples originated in the United States, Italy and Spain and spanned the acute and convalescent phases of COVID-19. The dataset comprised deeply sampled blood TCRbeta repertoires from subjects exposed to, actively infected with, or recovered from COVID-19. A de-identified subject ID, COVID-19 status, age in years and sex were almost always included in the sample metadata. Samples came from the ongoing ImmuneRACE study (first 160 participants) plus 1,254 subjects from 6 global collaborators. The material from the prospective study consisted of cDNA or gDNA derived from T cells, B-cell-depleted T cells, or PBMCs. The repertoires were released in a freely available public database intended as a resource for research on the immune response to SARS-CoV-2. Where available, HLA class I and class II types were taken from metadata supplied by the sample provider and were not determined by assay-based typing.

For CDR1 and CDR2, the germline V gene lists SNHLY and FYNNEI. V is cut back by 6 bases and J by 3 bases, with 2 bases in the junction unmatched. The CDR3 runs 14 residues from the cysteine to the phenylalanine. Left in the record is the CDR3 DNA by itself, 42 bases read in frame from the first base. The collaborating institutions used their own protocols to collect whole blood in K2EDTA tubes. Collaborator samples were shipped for TCRbeta analysis as frozen whole blood, isolated PBMCs, or DNA extracted from either sample type. The immunoSEQ Assay, a bias-controlled multiplex PCR, was used to amplify TCRbeta CDR3 regions from genomic DNA. As for how the authors treated the data: Within the assay, amplification of reference gene primers was used to estimate how many nucleated cells each sample contained. To quantify the absolute abundance of each unique TCRbeta CDR3 rearrangement, sequence reads were collapsed and filtered. For each sample, productive Simpson clonality was calculated as the square root of Simpson's diversity index over productive rearrangements. The clones in this table, taken by TCRdb from immuneACCESS, are in-frame only. Not every clone is retained; where verified, under half of the shortfall comes from an unresolved V gene, and the cause of the rest is unknown. V and J calls and clone size come straight from that table; D and trimming were deduced from the DNA. This sample holds some 120,000 clones; around three quarters were observed only once. 2% to 2.5% of the sample lies in the top ten.

Overall study outcomes, separate from this receptor: Clinical and demographic metadata were provided uncurated, with the amount varying by source and participant.

The sequence derives from a woman in her seventies with acute or convalescent COVID-19. The rearranged segments are TRBV2 and TRBJ2-7; 13 nucleotides in the junction match TRBD2. Sequencing was performed on peripheral blood. The nucleotide sequence is given as TGTGCCAGCAGGACTAGCGGGAGGTTCTACGAGCAGTACTTC. Its protein reads: CASRTSGRFYEQYF.